The present T cell receptor beta chain was sequenced within a study of shared clonotypes between healthy human individuals. Study-level background: Each donor's CD4 naive and CD4 memory cells filled three plates apiece, CD8 naive two, and CD8 memory one.

From CD4+ cells came CD45RA+ naive and CD45RA-negative memory subsets. Data came from immunoSEQ multiplex PCR; TCRdb stores just in-frame clones and leaves some out. Of 2 million to 2.5 million clones in the sample, over 85% were seen once. The CDR3 spans 16 residues. This clone was seen only once. Its antigen is as yet unknown. Study-wide points: Naive subsets usually exceeded memory subsets in estimated richness.

The chain employs TRBV21-1 and TRBJ2-1; whether TRBD2, the table's D call, matches the DNA was not checked. TRBV21-1 is classified as a pseudogene. The specimen sequenced was naive CD4+ T cells from PBMCs. Subset of the sample: CD45RA+ positively selected. This receptor was taken from a man aged 18 to 29 in good health. Some clones in this sample may be carry-over from other donors' samples. CDR3 bases: TGTGCCAGCAGCAAAGCGCGGGATATAAGCTACAATGAGCAGTTCTTC. Amino acid sequence: CASSKARDISYNEQFF.